This T cell receptor (beta chain) was identified in a study of blood T cell repertoires in COVID-19. The V and J ends lost 6 bases and 4 bases, in that order; junction bases with no gene match: 6. Germline CDR1 MNHEY, CDR2 SVGAGI. The CDR3 loop spans 14 amino acids. Enrolled during active infection, Seattle patients were then followed longitudinally. TCRdb's table, derived via immunoSEQ multiplex PCR, lists solely in-frame clones and lacks some. The sample includes some 110,000 clones, approximately 85% of them seen just once. The sequence came from a woman older than 75 with COVID-19, enrolled during active disease. V and J are TRBV6-5 and TRBJ1-3; 7 positions match TRBD1. Sequenced input: peripheral blood. The CDR3 DNA follows: TGTGCCAGCAGGTCCACAGGGGCGGGAAACACCATATATTTT. This sequence encodes CASRSTGAGNTIYF.